The 30 T cell receptor beta chains reported below all come from one sample, sequenced in a study of PD-1 blockade in mismatch repair-deficient tumors. This table comes from immunoSEQ multiplex PCR, and its TCRdb copy is limited to in-frame clones, with some not included. The table lists about 14,000 clones, 86% of them singletons. Time point denoted: 10-day in vitro stimulation with candidate neoantigen peptide 6. Their target antigens are unknown. This material consisted of cells cultured in vitro, taken from a patient treated with pembrolizumab. These receptors were taken from an adult with mismatch repair-deficient cancer.

J is TRBJ2-1 and V is TRBV5-6, with 12 bases aligning to TRBD2. This CDR3 contains 15 residues. Germline assignment: CDR1 SGHDT and CDR2 YYEEEE. V lost 3 bases to trimming and J lost 9 bases; unmatched junction nucleotides: 7. CDR3 sequence: CASSSQRLAGVEQFF. The CDR3 bases are TGTGCCAGCAGCTCCCAAAGACTAGCGGGAGTTGAGCAGTTCTTC.

The chain recombines TRBV6-6 with TRBJ1-2; D is possibly TRBD1 (6 bases). Looked up from germline, CDR1 is MNHNY and CDR2 is SVGAGI (reference sequence). The V end was cut by 3 bases, the J end by 4 bases, with 18 bases between. The CDR3 has 16 residues. This CDR3 is CASSYSRGESAYGYTF. The CDR3 nucleotides read TGTGCCAGCAGTTATAGCAGGGGAGAATCAGCCTATGGCTACACCTTC.

The chain links TRBV5-8 to TRBJ2-7, with 8 nucleotides matching TRBD2. Germline CDR1 reads SGHTS; CDR2 reads YDEGEE. The CDR3 spans 17 residues. Losses at the gene ends were 2 bases for V and 6 bases for J; bases not matched to a gene: 16. The CDR3 is CASSFSRLAGTPGEQYF. The DNA for the CDR3 is TGTGCCAGCAGCTTTAGTCGCCTAGCGGGTACTCCGGGCGAGCAGTACTTC.

This clone has a single count. The CDR3 region is CASSLYDYEQYF. The CDR3 DNA follows: TGTGCCAGCAGCTTGTATGATTACGAGCAGTACTTC. This chain joins TRBV5-6 and TRBJ2-7; D not resolved. Germline values: CDR1 SGHDT, CDR2 YYEEEE. The CDR3 loop spans 12 amino acids. The V gene lost 1 base and the J gene lost 4 bases, with 6 bases spanning the gap.

Only a few counts were recorded for this clone. The chain links TRBV6-1 to TRBJ2-7; TRBD1 is a possible D gene (5 bases). CDR1 and CDR2 from the germline V gene are MNHNS and SASEGT. The germline V and J ends were trimmed by 6 bases and 2 bases, with 14 bases remaining between them. The CDR3 runs to 14 residues. The CDR3 here is CASRHQGHPYEQYF. DNA for the CDR3: TGTGCCAGCAGGCACCAGGGTCACCCCTACGAGCAGTACTTC.

The J gene is TRBJ1-1, the V gene TRBV27; D unclear. Between the trimmed V and J ends, which lost 5 bases and 4 bases, there was a span of 14 bases. This CDR3 is built from 14 residues. Germline CDR1 and CDR2: MNHEY and SMNVEV (reference sequence). CDR3 in amino acids: CASSPQARSTEAFF. The CDR3 region has the DNA TGTGCCAGCAGTCCACAAGCCAGGTCCACTGAAGCTTTCTTT.

J is TRBJ2-1 and V is TRBV5-4; tentatively, D is TRBD1 or TRBD2 (6 bases each). Trimming took 4 bases from V and 3 from J, leaving 14 bases between them. The length of the CDR3 is 15 residues. Looked up from germline, CDR1 is SGHNT and CDR2 is YYREEE (reference sequence). The CDR3 loop is CASSRGLTNYNEQFF. The CDR3 DNA reads TGTGCCAGCAGCCGGGGGCTCACTAACTACAATGAGCAGTTCTTC.

The chain has TRBV11-2 and TRBJ2-7; 8 bases align to TRBD1. V dropped 2 bases and J dropped 7; count of bases not matched to a gene: 10. Germline V gene lookup returns CDR1 SGHAT and CDR2 FQNNGV. The CDR3 loop spans 15 amino acids. CDR3 DNA sequence: TGTGCCAGCAGCTTATGGAGCGACAGGGGAGGAGAGCAGTACTTC. Translating it yields CASSLWSDRGGEQYF.

V is TRBV11-2 and J is TRBJ2-3; no reliable D call. Trimming left V 1 base short and J 0 bases short, with 2 bases between. The CDR3 loop spans 13 amino acids. Germline V gene sequence: CDR1 SGHAT, CDR2 FQNNGV. For the CDR3, the DNA is TGTGCCAGCAGCTTAGGTAGCACAGATACGCAGTATTTT. Encoded protein: CASSLGSTDTQYF.

This clone has only a few counts. The V call is TRBV7-6, the J call TRBJ1-1; 7 bases agree with TRBD1. The ends lost 5 bases at V and 5 bases at J; junction bases unmatched: 8. There are 14 residues in the CDR3. Germline V gene sequence: CDR1 SGHVS, CDR2 FNYEAQ. This chain's CDR3 is CASSDPYRGTEAFF. CDR3 in DNA: TGTGCCAGCAGCGATCCCTACAGGGGAACTGAAGCTTTCTTT.

This chain joins TRBV7-6 and TRBJ2-7; 10 bases fit TRBD2. This CDR3 has 15 residues. Trimming took 5 bases from V and 3 from J; bases not matched to a gene: 7. CDR1 is SGHVS, CDR2 FNYEAQ, per germline. The CDR3 sequence is CASSGDPSGSYEQYF. CDR3 sequence (DNA): TGTGCCAGCAGCGGAGATCCTAGCGGGAGCTACGAGCAGTACTTC.

The chain couples TRBV4-2 to TRBJ2-3; a possible D gene is TRBD2 (5 bases). Germline assignment: CDR1 LGHNA and CDR2 YNFKEQ. This CDR3 has 17 amino acids. The ends were cut back, 1 base at V and 5 bases at J, with 19 bases in the middle. CDR3 bases: TGTGCCAGCAGCCAAGCCACTCGAGGACTCTTGGGAGATACGCAGTATTTT. This gives the protein CASSQATRGLLGDTQYF.

This clone was observed a handful of times. The chain employs TRBV27 and TRBJ1-2; D perhaps matches TRBD1 (5 bases). The CDR3 consists of 14 residues. Trimming took off 6 bases at V and 0 bases at J, with 11 bases between the two ends. The V gene's germline CDR1 is MNHEY and CDR2 SMNVEV (reference sequence). CDR3 sequence (DNA): TGTGCCAGCAGGAATACAGGATCTAACTATGGCTACACCTTC. It specifies CASRNTGSNYGYTF.

This rearrangement joins TRBV10-3 to TRBJ2-2, with 9 bases that match TRBD2. V shed 4 bases and J 5 bases; nucleotides not matched to a gene: 5. This CDR3 spans 15 amino acids. Germline-derived CDR1 and CDR2 are ENHRY and SYGVKD. The CDR3 DNA reads TGTGCCATCAGTGGGGGTAGCGGGAGTACCGGGGAGCTGTTTTTT. Its translation is CAISGGSGSTGELFF.

The chain recombines TRBV5-1 with TRBJ2-5; D perhaps matches TRBD2 (6 bases). The CDR3 sequence is 18 residues long. CDR1 and CDR2 from the germline V gene are SGHRS and YFSETQ. With 0 bases removed from V and 5 bases from J, the gap between germline ends came to 23 bases. The CDR3 DNA sequence: TGCGCCAGCAGCTTGGAGTGGGCAGGGAGGTCCAACGTGGAGACCCAGTACTTC. Amino acid sequence: CASSLEWAGRSNVETQYF. Drawing the rest from reference TRBV5-1 and TRBJ2-5, the complete variable domain is KAGVTQTPRYLIKTRGQQVTLSCSPISGHRSVSWYQQTPGQGLQFLFEYFSETQRNKGNFPGRFSGRQFSNSRSEMNVSTLELGDSALYLCASSLEWAGRSNVETQYFGPGTRLLVL.

The chain links TRBV7-8 to TRBJ2-7; the D gene is possibly TRBD2 (5 bases). The CDR3 consists of 14 residues. The germline V gene encodes CDR1 SGHVS and CDR2 FQNEAQ. Trimming shortened V by 1 base and J by 2 bases, and 9 bases separated the two germline ends. The CDR3 spells CASSLVSGTYEQYF. CDR3 nucleotides: TGTGCCAGCAGCTTAGTTTCGGGGACCTACGAGCAGTACTTC.

The chain joins TRBV5-1 to TRBJ2-3, with a possible D match to TRBD1 (5 bases). Germline V gene lookup returns CDR1 SGHRS and CDR2 YFSETQ. V was cut by 4 bases and J by 0 bases, with 15 bases left in between. The CDR3 contains 16 residues. The CDR3 DNA reads TGCGCCAGCAGCATAGTACTCTCAGGGAGCACAGATACGCAGTATTTT. Translation: CASSIVLSGSTDTQYF.

This chain uses TRBV7-2 with TRBJ2-1, with D possibly being TRBD2 (6 bases). Looked up from germline, CDR1 is SGHTA and CDR2 is FQGNSA. The V end lost 5 bases, the J end lost 5 bases, and 10 bases lay between the germline ends. The CDR3 sequence is 13 residues long. The CDR3 DNA sequence: TGTGCCAGCAGCCGGGACTTGAACAATGAGCAGTTCTTC. The encoded protein is CASSRDLNNEQFF.

The chain combines TRBV19 with TRBJ1-6; D is ambiguous. Germline V gives CDR1 LNHDA, CDR2 SQIVND (reference sequence). CDR3 length: 17 amino acids. The ends were cut back, 1 base at V and 0 bases at J, with 10 bases in the middle. The CDR3 region has the DNA TGTGCCAGTAGTATAGTGGCAGGAAGCTCCTATAATTCACCCCTCCACTTT. Translating gives CASSIVAGSSYNSPLHF.

This chain joins TRBV5-1 and TRBJ2-7; 9 bases line up with TRBD1. The CDR3 contains 13 residues. CDR1 is SGHRS and CDR2 is YFSETQ in the germline V gene. The V and J ends lost 2 bases and 6 bases, in that order; junction bases with no gene match: 3. The CDR3 reads CASSLQGAPEQYF. The CDR3 region has the DNA TGCGCCAGCAGCTTACAGGGGGCCCCCGAGCAGTACTTC.

The rearrangement links TRBV29-1 to TRBJ1-1; TRBD1 matches 12 bases. CDR1 and CDR2 from the germline V gene are SQVTM and ANQGSEA. J gave up 7 bases and V 5 bases, and 5 bases lay outside the gene matches. The CDR3 is 13 residues long. The CDR3 protein is CSVQGTGGGEAFF. CDR3 in DNA: TGCAGCGTTCAAGGGACAGGGGGCGGTGAAGCTTTCTTT.

The CDR3 protein is CASSPQGAVDIQYF. The CDR3 DNA is TGTGCCAGCAGCCCACAGGGGGCGGTGGACATTCAGTACTTC. This rearrangement joins TRBV11-1 to TRBJ2-4; 9 bases are shared with TRBD1. J lost 8 bases, V lost 5 bases, and 7 bases had no gene match. Germline loops: CDR1 SGHAT, CDR2 FQDESV (reference sequence). The CDR3 sequence is 14 residues long.

The rearrangement joins TRBV19 to TRBJ2-2, with 8 nucleotides matching TRBD1. Germline V gives CDR1 LNHDA, CDR2 SQIVND (reference sequence). The CDR3 contains 14 residues. The trim removed 5 bases at V and 5 bases at J, leaving 4 bases unmatched. For the CDR3, the DNA is TGTGCCAGTAGTCCGCGACAGGGGACCGGGGAGCTGTTTTTT. This gives the protein CASSPRQGTGELFF.

This CDR3 is CASTRGGNSNTEAFF. The CDR3 DNA sequence: TGTGCCAGCACAAGGGGGGGGAATTCGAACACTGAAGCTTTCTTT. The chain has TRBV7-9 and TRBJ1-1; tentative D call: TRBD1 (6 bases). Trimming cost V 7 bases and J 1 base, with 16 bases left between them. The CDR3 sequence is 15 residues long. In germline, CDR1 is SEHNR, CDR2 FQNEAQ (reference sequence).

This clone was seen once. The chain employs TRBV27 and TRBJ1-1; 10 bases agree with TRBD1. This CDR3 is built from 15 residues. The germline V gene has CDR1 MNHEY and CDR2 SMNVEV (reference sequence). V was clipped by 6 bases and J by 3 bases; unmatched bases: 7. The CDR3 sequence is CASSATGQGYTEAFF. CDR3 coding DNA: TGTGCCAGCAGCGCAACGGGACAGGGGTACACTGAAGCTTTCTTT.

The chain is built from TRBV9 and TRBJ2-2; 9 bases are a match to TRBD1. The germline V gene has CDR1 SGDLS and CDR2 YYNGEE. V lost 7 bases to trimming and J lost 7 bases; unmatched junction nucleotides: 5. This CDR3 is 13 amino acids long. CDR3 nucleotides: TGTGCCAGCCGGAGACAGGGGGACGGGGAGCTGTTTTTT. Protein: CASRRQGDGELFF.

The rearrangement links TRBV28 to TRBJ1-2; the D gene is possibly TRBD1 (6 bases). This CDR3 is 16 amino acids long. Germline V gives CDR1 MDHEN, CDR2 SYDVKM. The V and J ends lost 4 bases and 2 bases respectively, with 17 bases between them. The CDR3 nucleotides read TGTGCCAGCAGTTGGACAGCTTCTGAGATAAACTATGGCTACACCTTC. It codes for CASSWTASEINYGYTF.

The gene calls are TRBV7-3 and TRBJ2-2; D is undetermined. V dropped 1 base and J dropped 0 bases, with 9 bases sitting between them. CDR1 SGHTA and CDR2 FQGTGA come from the germline V gene. The CDR3 extends over 16 amino acids. The chain's CDR3 is CASSLNQGANTGELFF. CDR3 DNA: TGTGCCAGCAGCTTAAACCAAGGAGCGAACACCGGGGAGCTGTTTTTT. The entire variable domain, with the rest obtained from reference TRBV7-3 and TRBJ2-2, is as follows: GAGVSQTPSNKVTEKGKYVELRCDPISGHTALYWYRQSLGQGPEFLIYFQGTGAADDSGLPNDRFFAVRPEGSVSTLKIQRTERGDSAVYLCASSLNQGANTGELFFGEGSRLTVL.

This clone was picked up a small number of times. This sequence joins TRBV27 and TRBJ2-6; 13 bases are shared with TRBD2. The CDR3 has 19 residues. With 2 bases clipped from V and 0 bases from J, the junction kept 4 bases outside the gene matches. Germline CDR1 MNHEY, CDR2 SMNVEV (reference sequence). The CDR3 region is CASSLKTSGRASGANVLTF. The DNA of the CDR3 is TGTGCCAGCAGTTTAAAAACTAGCGGGAGGGCCTCTGGGGCCAACGTCCTGACTTTC.

V is TRBV5-1 and J is TRBJ1-1; D is unresolved. CDR3 length equals 14 residues. V was clipped by 4 bases and J by 2 bases, with 12 bases between them. The germline V gene has CDR1 SGHRS and CDR2 YFSETQ. The CDR3 DNA follows: TGCGCCAGCAGCCCGAACGGTGGTAACACTGAAGCTTTCTTT. This translates into CASSPNGGNTEAFF.